This is a list of T cell receptor beta chains from one sample in a study of cytomegalovirus exposure and HLA in healthy donors. Assay used: immunoSEQ multiplex PCR; TCRdb lists only in-frame clones, some missing. The table includes more than 120,000 clones, approximately 90% detected once. The sequenced sample was PBMCs. The receptors were gathered from a man aged 18 to 29 in good health and CMV-seropositive. The CDR3 runs from the conserved cysteine through the conserved F or W. D genes are given only for firm matches. The size of a clone is reported for some rows only, either as once, few or many, or as a class for expanded clones.

v_gene: TRBV6-5
j_gene: TRBJ2-7
d_gene: TRBD1
len: 16
abundance: once
CDR3aa: CASSYPPGQGSYEQYF
CDR3nt: TGTGCCAGCAGTTACCCCCCGGGACAGGGCTCCTACGAGCAGTACTTC

v_gene: TRBV19
j_gene: TRBJ1-2
d_gene: TRBD1
len: 14
abundance: NA
CDR3aa: CASNAGTANYGYTF
CDR3nt: TGTGCCAGTAACGCTGGGACAGCTAACTATGGCTACACCTTC

v_gene: TRBV10-3
j_gene: TRBJ2-5
d_gene: NA
len: 13
abundance: NA
CDR3aa: CAIAPGVGETQYF
CDR3nt: TGTGCCATCGCCCCCGGGGTCGGAGAGACCCAGTACTTC

v_gene: TRBV9
j_gene: TRBJ2-7
d_gene: NA
len: 9
abundance: NA
CDR3aa: CAPPYEQYF
CDR3nt: TGTGCCCCTCCCTACGAGCAGTACTTC

v_gene: TRBV7-2
j_gene: TRBJ1-3
d_gene: NA
len: 14
abundance: NA
CDR3aa: CASSLAPGGNTIYF
CDR3nt: TGTGCCAGCAGCTTAGCGCCGGGAGGAAACACCATATATTTT

v_gene: TRBV14
j_gene: TRBJ1-1
d_gene: NA
len: 14
abundance: NA
CDR3aa: CASSHGQGWTEAFF
CDR3nt: TGTGCCAGCAGCCATGGGCAGGGGTGGACTGAAGCTTTCTTT

v_gene: TRBV5-1
j_gene: TRBJ2-7
d_gene: NA
len: 15
abundance: NA
CDR3aa: CASSLKGDGPYEQYF
CDR3nt: TGCGCCAGCAGCTTGAAGGGGGACGGTCCCTACGAGCAGTACTTC

v_gene: TRBV30
j_gene: TRBJ2-3
d_gene: TRBD2
len: 13
abundance: NA
CDR3aa: CAWSLAASATQYF
CDR3nt: TGTGCCTGGAGCCTAGCGGCGTCCGCTACGCAGTATTTT

v_gene: TRBV18
j_gene: TRBJ1-6
d_gene: TRBD1
len: 15
abundance: NA
CDR3aa: CASSPAGTGNSPLHF
CDR3nt: TGTGCCAGCTCACCGGCCGGGACAGGGAATTCACCCCTCCACTTT

v_gene: TRBV15
j_gene: TRBJ1-3
d_gene: NA
len: 17
abundance: NA
CDR3aa: CATSDRDNYFLGNTIYF
CDR3nt: TGTGCCACCAGCGACCGGGACAATTACTTTCTGGGAAACACCATATATTTT

v_gene: TRBV19
j_gene: TRBJ1-2
d_gene: TRBD1
len: 17
abundance: NA
CDR3aa: CASIGTAANLENYGYTF
CDR3nt: TGTGCCAGTATCGGGACAGCCGCTAACCTTGAGAACTATGGCTACACCTTC

v_gene: TRBV30
j_gene: TRBJ2-3
d_gene: TRBD1
len: 13
abundance: NA
CDR3aa: CAWSHRGRDTQYF
CDR3nt: TGTGCCTGGAGTCACAGGGGGAGAGATACGCAGTATTTT

v_gene: TRBV14
j_gene: TRBJ2-7
d_gene: NA
len: 15
abundance: few
CDR3aa: CASSQDWTDPREQYF
CDR3nt: TGTGCCAGCAGCCAAGATTGGACAGACCCTCGGGAGCAGTACTTC

v_gene: TRBV7-2
j_gene: TRBJ1-2
d_gene: NA
len: 15
abundance: NA
CDR3aa: CASSLDSGLGYGYTF
CDR3nt: TGTGCCAGCAGCTTAGATTCGGGATTAGGCTATGGCTACACCTTC

v_gene: TRBV18
j_gene: TRBJ1-5
d_gene: TRBD1
len: 16
abundance: NA
CDR3aa: CASSLGTGLENQPQHF
CDR3nt: TGTGCCAGCTCCTTAGGGACAGGGCTGGAGAATCAGCCCCAGCATTTT

v_gene: TRBV5-6
j_gene: TRBJ2-3
d_gene: TRBD2
len: 15
abundance: NA
CDR3aa: CASSSPRGGTDTQYF
CDR3nt: TGTGCCAGCAGCTCCCCACGGGGGGGGACAGATACGCAGTATTTT

v_gene: TRBV9
j_gene: TRBJ2-5
d_gene: NA
len: 16
abundance: NA
CDR3aa: CASSVANTMYQETQYF
CDR3nt: TGTGCCAGCAGCGTAGCTAATACGATGTACCAAGAGACCCAGTACTTC

v_gene: TRBV5-3
j_gene: TRBJ2-7
d_gene: NA
len: 12
abundance: NA
CDR3aa: CAAARGSYEQYF
CDR3nt: TGTGCCGCGGCAAGGGGCTCCTACGAGCAGTACTTC

v_gene: TRBV30
j_gene: TRBJ1-5
d_gene: NA
len: 13
abundance: NA
CDR3aa: CAWSLGGNQPQHF
CDR3nt: TGTGCCTGGAGTTTAGGGGGCAATCAGCCCCAGCATTTT

v_gene: TRBV13
j_gene: TRBJ2-2
d_gene: TRBD1
len: 17
abundance: NA
CDR3aa: CASSLGRRGTNTGELFF
CDR3nt: TGTGCCAGCAGCTTAGGCCGCAGGGGGACGAACACCGGGGAGCTGTTTTTT

v_gene: TRBV5-4
j_gene: TRBJ2-7
d_gene: TRBD1
len: 14
abundance: NA
CDR3aa: CASSERQGLYEQYF
CDR3nt: TGTGCCAGCAGCGAGCGACAGGGTTTGTACGAGCAGTACTTC

v_gene: TRBV6-5
j_gene: TRBJ1-1
d_gene: NA
len: 14
abundance: many
CDR3aa: CASSYGTPNTEAFF
CDR3nt: TGTGCCAGCAGTTACGGGACACCGAACACTGAAGCTTTCTTT

v_gene: TRBV5-4
j_gene: TRBJ2-7
d_gene: TRBD1
len: 15
abundance: NA
CDR3aa: CASSTGQAPSYEQYF
CDR3nt: TGTGCCAGCAGCACTGGACAGGCCCCCTCCTACGAGCAGTACTTC

v_gene: TRBV7-3
j_gene: TRBJ2-2
d_gene: NA
len: 13
abundance: NA
CDR3aa: CASSDYNTGELFF
CDR3nt: TGTGCCAGCAGCGACTATAACACCGGGGAGCTGTTTTTT

v_gene: TRBV2
j_gene: TRBJ2-7
d_gene: TRBD2
len: 15
abundance: NA
CDR3aa: CASSPTSGGSYEQYF
CDR3nt: TGTGCCAGCAGCCCGACTAGCGGGGGGTCCTACGAGCAGTACTTC

v_gene: TRBV2
j_gene: TRBJ2-5
d_gene: TRBD2
len: 15
abundance: NA
CDR3aa: CASSEARGNQETQYF
CDR3nt: TGTGCCAGCAGCGAGGCGCGGGGGAACCAAGAGACCCAGTACTTC

v_gene: TRBV27
j_gene: TRBJ1-1
d_gene: TRBD1
len: 14
abundance: NA
CDR3aa: CASSLGTGFAEAFF
CDR3nt: TGTGCCAGCAGTTTAGGGACAGGGTTCGCTGAAGCTTTCTTT

v_gene: TRBV7-6
j_gene: TRBJ2-3
d_gene: TRBD2
len: 17
abundance: NA
CDR3aa: CASSSVPSGAGTDTQYF
CDR3nt: TGTGCCAGCAGTTCAGTCCCTAGCGGAGCGGGAACAGATACGCAGTATTTT

v_gene: TRBV6-1
j_gene: TRBJ1-1
d_gene: NA
len: 13
abundance: NA
CDR3aa: CASSEARNTEAFF
CDR3nt: TGTGCCAGCAGTGAAGCCAGAAACACTGAAGCTTTCTTT

v_gene: TRBV7-9
j_gene: TRBJ1-1
d_gene: NA
len: 12
abundance: NA
CDR3aa: CASSFSRSEAFF
CDR3nt: TGTGCCAGCAGCTTCTCCAGGTCTGAAGCTTTCTTT

v_gene: TRBV18
j_gene: TRBJ1-2
d_gene: TRBD1
len: 13
abundance: NA
CDR3aa: CASSHLTGEGYTF
CDR3nt: TGTGCCAGCTCACACTTGACAGGGGAAGGCTACACCTTC

v_gene: TRBV28
j_gene: TRBJ2-7
d_gene: TRBD2
len: 12
abundance: once
CDR3aa: CASALAGGEQYF
CDR3nt: TGTGCCAGCGCACTAGCGGGGGGCGAGCAGTACTTT

v_gene: TRBV19
j_gene: TRBJ2-5
d_gene: NA
len: 14
abundance: NA
CDR3aa: CASSIIGTQETQYF
CDR3nt: TGTGCCAGTAGTATCATTGGGACTCAAGAGACCCAGTACTTC

v_gene: TRBV19
j_gene: TRBJ2-4
d_gene: NA
len: 14
abundance: NA
CDR3aa: CASRGSPAKNIQYF
CDR3nt: TGTGCCAGTAGAGGGAGTCCAGCCAAAAACATTCAGTACTTC

v_gene: TRBV9
j_gene: TRBJ2-3
d_gene: TRBD2
len: 18
abundance: NA
CDR3aa: CASSPWATLAGSTDTQYF
CDR3nt: TGTGCCAGCAGTCCCTGGGCCACACTAGCGGGGAGCACAGATACGCAGTATTTT

v_gene: TRBV4-1
j_gene: TRBJ1-2
d_gene: NA
len: 13
abundance: NA
CDR3aa: CASSQEVGVANTF
CDR3nt: TGCGCCAGCAGCCAAGAGGTCGGGGTGGCTAACACCTTC